This entry lists 29 T cell receptor beta chains sequenced from one sample in a study of molecular identifiers for immune sequencing clone quantification. One entry per CDR3 protein results from TCRdb running MiXCR on the PCR reads. Here the sample spans some 680,000 distinct CDR3 sequences, 25% being singletons. Specimen: naive CD8+ T cells from blood, with Jurkat cell RNA spiked in. Subset here: FACS-sorted CD8+CD4-CCR7+CD45RA+ naive T cells. Receptors originate from a human donor in good health. Some libraries in this study had Jurkat cell RNA spiked in.

Concerning this clonotype: This sequence may be a read error, since a much larger clone differs from it by one base. This chain links TRBV12-3 or TRBV12-4 with TRBJ1-1; maybe TRBD1 (6 bases). The CDR3 is 14 amino acids. DNA of the CDR3: TGTGCCAGCAGTCCTGACAGGATGGGAACTGAAGTTTTCTTT. Protein sequence: CASSPDRMGTEVFF.

The sample holds many counts of this clonotype. The V gene is TRBV7-6, the J gene TRBJ2-3; 11 bases map to TRBD2. This CDR3 spans 16 amino acids. The V segment lost 1 base and the J segment 5 bases; nucleotides outside the gene matches: 5. CDR1 is SGHVS, CDR2 FNYEAQ, per germline. DNA of the CDR3: TGTGCCAGCAGCTTAGATGTAGCGGGAGGGGAAGATACGCAGTATTTT. It translates to CASSLDVAGGEDTQYF.

This clonotype appeared a few times. The V gene is TRBV20-1, the J gene TRBJ1-2; D not certain. Germline V CDR1 and CDR2: DFQATT, SNEGSKA (reference sequence). V dropped 1 base and J dropped 3 bases, with 9 bases sitting between them. The CDR3 spans 13 residues. CDR3 residues: CSARVQTHYGYTF. CDR3 bases: TGCAGTGCTAGAGTGCAGACCCACTATGGCTACACCTTC.

This clonotype was observed many times. The chain links TRBV5-1 to TRBJ2-5, with D uncertain. V gave up 0 bases and J gave up 3 bases, with 9 bases separating them. Germline CDR1 SGHRS, CDR2 YFSETQ. The CDR3 sequence is 14 residues long. The CDR3: CASSLVTDEETQYF. The CDR3 DNA is TGCGCCAGCAGCTTGGTAACGGATGAAGAGACCCAGTACTTC.

V and J are TRBV3-1 and TRBJ1-5; D possibly corresponds to TRBD1 (5 bases). V gave up 5 bases and J gave up 3 bases, with 14 bases separating them. Germline CDR1 and CDR2: LGHDT and YNNKEL (reference sequence). The CDR3 has 15 residues. For the CDR3, the DNA is TGTGCCAGCAGCACGTCGGGGGATTCCAATCAGCCCCAGCATTTT. It is translated as CASSTSGDSNQPQHF.

In its sample, this clonotype was seen a few times. The genes are TRBV6-2 or TRBV6-3 and TRBJ2-5; D is perhaps TRBD2 (5 bases). This CDR3 is built from 14 residues. Trimming took 6 bases from V and 0 from J, leaving 11 bases between them. Germline loops: CDR1 MNHEY, CDR2 SVGEGT. CDR3 region: CASRNSEYQETQYF. CDR3 coding DNA: TGTGCCAGCAGAAATAGCGAGTACCAAGAGACCCAGTACTTC.

On this clonotype: Likely a read error: the CDR3 ends without its conserved phenylalanine or tryptophan. The V call is TRBV19, the J call TRBJ2-7; tentative D call: TRBD2 (6 bases). Between the trimmed V and J ends, which lost 3 bases and 7 bases, there was a span of 16 bases. CDR3 length: 14 amino acids. CDR1 and CDR2 (germline): LNHDA, SQIVND (reference sequence). CDR3 nucleotides: TGTGCCAGTAGTATGGGACTCGCCTTGGGAGAGCAGTACTAC. Translated: CASSMGLALGEQYY.

The rearrangement links TRBV12-3 or TRBV12-4 to TRBJ1-6; the D gene is possibly TRBD1 (6 bases). The CDR3 totals 16 residues. V lost 8 bases, J lost 0 bases, and 14 bases lay in between. The CDR3 bases are TGTGCCAGCTGGGAAACAGGGAACTCCTATAATTCACCCCTCCACTTT. Encoded protein: CASWETGNSYNSPLHF.

This clonotype was observed a few times. In nucleotides, the CDR3 is TGTGCCAGTCTCAATAGTGCAACTAATGAAAAACTGTTTTTT. Translating it yields CASLNSATNEKLFF. This rearrangement joins TRBV19 to TRBJ1-4; D remains unclear. The CDR3 is 14 amino acids. Germline assignment: CDR1 LNHDA and CDR2 SQIVND (reference sequence). The ends were cut back, 8 bases at V and 0 bases at J, with 10 bases in the middle.

The J gene is TRBJ1-2, the V gene TRBV7-6; 10 bases agree with TRBD1. This CDR3 is 16 amino acids long. Germline CDR1 reads SGHVS; CDR2 reads FNYEAQ. V dropped 0 bases and J dropped 8; count of bases not matched to a gene: 9. CDR3 region: CASSLARDRGDRGYTF. CDR3 DNA: TGTGCCAGCAGCTTAGCGCGGGACAGGGGCGATAGAGGCTACACCTTC.

This clonotype was seen more than once but under ten times. The chain employs TRBV18 and TRBJ2-1; D perhaps matches TRBD2 (5 bases). The CDR3 has 13 amino acids. Deletions cut 6 bases from V and 7 bases from J, with 13 bases between. CDR1 is KGHSH, CDR2 LQKENI, per germline. CDR3 sequence reads: CASSASGVNEQFF. CDR3 sequence (DNA): TGTGCCAGCTCCGCCAGCGGAGTGAATGAGCAGTTCTTC.

To note about this clonotype: A much larger clone differs by one base, so this may be a read error. The genes are TRBV4-2 and TRBJ2-7; D may be TRBD1 or TRBD2 (5 bases each). Germline lookup yields CDR1 LGHNA and CDR2 YNFKEQ. The CDR3 runs 15 residues. V lost 4 bases and J 6 bases, leaving 19 bases between the germline ends. The CDR3 nucleotides read TGTGCCAGCAGCCTCATCCGGGACCCGGAGCGCGAGCAGTACTTC. Translated, it gives CASSLIRDPEREQYF.

The rearrangement links TRBV10-2 to TRBJ2-2; 12 nucleotides align to TRBD2. CDR1 and CDR2 (germline): WSHSY, SAAADI. The CDR3 is made up of 15 amino acids. Trimming took 7 bases from V and 5 from J; bases not matched to a gene: 5. The CDR3 coding sequence is TGCGCCAGCACTAGCGGGGGGGCCGAAACCGGGGAGCTGTTTTTT. It translates to CASTSGGAETGELFF.

This clonotype was detected only a few times. A much larger clone sits a single nucleotide away, making a read error possible. V usage is TRBV7-2 and J usage is TRBJ2-3; 7 bases map to TRBD2. CDR1 is SGHTA and CDR2 is FQGNSA in the germline V gene. The ends lost 5 bases at V and 6 bases at J; junction bases unmatched: 11. The CDR3 loop spans 15 amino acids. The CDR3 sequence is CASSPTGGRLDTQYF. For the CDR3, the DNA is TGTGCCAGCAGCCCGACTGGCGGGAGACTGGATACGCAGTATTTT. Full variable domain (remainder filled in from reference TRBV7-2 and TRBJ2-3): GAGVSQSPSNKVTEKGKDVELRCDPISGHTALYWYRQSLGQGLEFLIYFQGNSAPDKSGLPSDRFSAERTGGSVSTLTIQRTQQEDSAVYLCASSPTGGRLDTQYFGPGTRLTVL.

This chain joins TRBV7-9 and TRBJ1-1, with D perhaps TRBD1 (6 bases). This CDR3 is built from 12 residues. Germline V gene data show CDR1 as SEHNR and CDR2 as FQNEAQ (reference sequence). V lost 7 bases and J 6 bases, leaving 12 bases between the germline ends. Here the CDR3 DNA reads TGTGCCAGCAAAAATGGGGGGCCTGAAGCTTTCTTT. Encoded protein: CASKNGGPEAFF.

This clonotype was detected once. The V call is TRBV18, the J call TRBJ2-1; possibly TRBD2 for D (6 bases). The germline V and J ends were trimmed by 2 bases and 4 bases, with 24 bases remaining between them. The CDR3 has 19 residues. Germline V gene data show CDR1 as KGHSH and CDR2 as LQKENI. The chain's CDR3 is CASSPKELALDNGYNEQFF. CDR3 nucleotides: TGTGCCAGCTCACCAAAAGAACTAGCTCTCGATAACGGGTACAATGAGCAGTTCTTC.

This clonotype was detected ten times or more. The rearrangement links TRBV7-3 to TRBJ1-2; D ambiguous. The CDR3 has 15 amino acids. Trimming removed 5 bases from V and 4 bases from J, with 17 bases in between. Germline V gives CDR1 SGHTA, CDR2 FQGTGA. The CDR3: CASSPLGSGFYGYTF. In DNA, the CDR3 is TGTGCCAGCAGCCCCCTCGGTTCGGGGTTCTATGGCTACACCTTC.

A few counts support this clonotype. V and J are TRBV5-6 and TRBJ1-2; D uncertain. Germline V gene lookup returns CDR1 SGHDT and CDR2 YYEEEE. Trimming removed 3 bases from V and 4 bases from J, with 13 bases in between. CDR3 length: 14 residues. The CDR3: CASSYDGRLYGYTF. In DNA form, the CDR3 reads TGTGCCAGCAGCTATGATGGGCGTCTCTATGGCTACACCTTC.

V is TRBV12-3 or TRBV12-4 and J is TRBJ2-3; D call uncertain. This CDR3 is built from 11 residues. Trimming removed 7 bases from V and 3 bases from J, with 5 bases in between. The CDR3 DNA is TGTGCCAGCACTTTTACAGATACGCAGTATTTT. Its translation is CASTFTDTQYF.

This clonotype was seen repeatedly, ten times or more. The chain is built from TRBV19 and TRBJ1-5; D is possibly TRBD1 (5 bases). CDR1 is LNHDA, CDR2 SQIVND, per germline (reference sequence). Between the trimmed V and J ends, which lost 9 bases and 2 bases, there was a span of 17 bases. This CDR3 contains 15 residues. The CDR3 DNA reads TGTGCCAGCAGTCCTGGCCAAGGGGGCAATCAGCCCCAGCATTTT. As protein: CASSPGQGGNQPQHF.

This clonotype was found a few times. V usage is TRBV6-2 or TRBV6-3 and J usage is TRBJ1-1; the D gene is possibly TRBD1 (6 bases). Germline CDR1 and CDR2: MNHEY and SVGEGT. The V and J ends lost 3 bases and 0 bases respectively, with 11 bases between them. This CDR3 has 15 residues. CDR3 protein: CASSYPGAMNTEAFF. CDR3 DNA sequence: TGTGCCAGCAGTTATCCAGGGGCCATGAACACTGAAGCTTTCTTT.

The table lists this clonotype with a few counts. The chain has TRBV20-1 and TRBJ2-5; D gene uncertain. Germline CDR1 is DFQATT and CDR2 is SNEGSKA (reference sequence). This CDR3 contains 14 residues. Trimming took 4 bases from V and 0 from J, leaving 12 bases between them. The CDR3 DNA reads as TGCAGTGCTAAGAAGCGAGCTTACCAAGAGACCCAGTACTTC. As protein: CSAKKRAYQETQYF.

There are many counts of this clonotype. The chain carries TRBV7-9 and TRBJ1-1, with D unclear. V was clipped by 8 bases and J by 7 bases, with 11 bases between them. The CDR3 has 11 amino acids. Germline V gene sequence: CDR1 SEHNR, CDR2 FQNEAQ (reference sequence). CDR3 residues: CASGWGYEAFF. The CDR3 nucleotides read TGTGCCAGCGGATGGGGATATGAAGCTTTCTTT.

Remarks on this clonotype: A much larger clone is a single base away; this may be a read error. The rearrangement links TRBV5-6 to TRBJ2-1; D uncertain. Trimming removed 7 bases from V and 7 bases from J, with 12 bases in between. The CDR3 spans 12 residues. Germline V gene data show CDR1 as SGHDT and CDR2 as YYEEEE. The CDR3 protein is CASGSTGNEQFF. CDR3 nucleotides: TGTGCCAGCGGCTCCACGGGTAATGAGCAGTTCTTC.

This chain links TRBV13 with TRBJ2-5; 7 bases agree with TRBD1. With V trimmed by 3 bases and J by 5 bases, 15 bases remained unmatched. Germline CDR1 is PRHDT and CDR2 is FYEKMQ (reference sequence). This CDR3 is built from 17 residues. Here the CDR3 reads CASSFYGGQAEGETQYF. The CDR3 DNA reads as TGTGCCAGCAGCTTCTACGGAGGACAGGCCGAGGGGGAGACCCAGTACTTC.

This clonotype was recorded a few times. The junction departs from the called germline gene at one end, perhaps through a read error. V gene TRBV5-1 combines with J gene TRBJ1-1, with TRBD1 identical over 10 bases. CDR1 SGHRS and CDR2 YFSETQ come from the germline V gene. The CDR3 is 14 amino acids. The CDR3 DNA reads TGCGCCCGCAGCTTGGGGGGGACAGGGGATGAAGCTTTCTTT. This gives the protein CARSLGGTGDEAFF. The variable domain in full, with the rest retrieved from reference TRBV5-1 and TRBJ1-1, is KAGVTQTPRYLIKTRGQQVTLSCSPISGHRSVSWYQQTPGQGLQFLFEYFSETQRNKGNFPGRFSGRQFSNSRSEMNVSTLELGDSALYLCARSLGGTGDEAFFGQGTRLTVV.

The chain links TRBV12-3 or TRBV12-4 to TRBJ2-1, with 10 bases fitting TRBD2. The trim removed 6 bases at V and 2 bases at J, leaving 10 bases unmatched. CDR3 size: 17 residues. CDR3 DNA sequence: TGTGCCAGCAGCCCGGGGGTAGCGGGGGGTACCTACAATGAGCAGTTCTTC. It is translated as CASSPGVAGGTYNEQFF.

This clonotype was seen more than once but under ten times. This chain connects TRBV20-1 to TRBJ2-7, with no clear D. This CDR3 region has 14 residues. V dropped 1 base and J dropped 1 base, with 11 bases sitting between them. Germline CDR1 is DFQATT and CDR2 is SNEGSKA (reference sequence). The DNA for the CDR3 is TGCAGTGCTAGAGGCGACTCCTCTTCCTACGAGCAGTACTTC. This sequence encodes CSARGDSSSYEQYF.

In the case of this clonotype: This may be a read error, as it is one base from a much larger clone. The V gene is TRBV6-2 or TRBV6-3, the J gene TRBJ2-7, with 9 bases identical to TRBD1. V shed 1 base, J shed 3 bases, and the junction held 1 base outside the gene matches. Germline V lookup: CDR1 MNHEY, CDR2 SVGEGT. This CDR3 is 14 amino acids long. The CDR3 nucleotides read TGTGCCAGCAGTTACTGGGACAGGGACTACGAGCAGTACTTC. It encodes CASSYWDRDYEQYF.